This is a list of T cell receptor beta chains from one sample in a study of a mutant IDH1 vaccine in newly diagnosed glioma. These receptors have no known antigen. Produced via immunoSEQ multiplex PCR; TCRdb's table is partial and in-frame only. The sample carries about 50,000 clones, around 80% recorded once. The sample was PBMCs, taken from a glioma patient whose treatment included an IDH1 peptide vaccine. These receptor sequences come from a woman between 35 and 50 years old with glioma. Some clones in this sample may be carry-over from other donors' samples. Each CDR3 is given with its conserved first and last residue. A D gene is named only where the DNA matches it firmly. The size field is filled for only some rows; it gives once, few, many or a size class.

V: TRBV5-1; D: .; J: TRBJ1-5; length: 13; size: few; CDR3: CASSIVMGQPQHF; DNA: TGCGCCAGCAGCATTGTCATGGGACAGCCCCAGCATTTT
V: TRBV5-8; D: .; J: TRBJ2-7; length: 13; size: .; CDR3: CASSFPQVYEQYF; DNA: TGTGCCAGCAGCTTCCCGCAAGTCTACGAGCAGTACTTC
V: TRBV5-6; D: .; J: TRBJ2-7; length: 15; size: .; CDR3: CASSLVQGSSYEQYF; DNA: TGTGCCAGCAGCTTGGTTCAGGGAAGCTCCTACGAGCAGTACTTC
V: TRBV30; D: .; J: TRBJ1-1; length: 14; size: .; CDR3: CAWSVPAANTEAFF; DNA: TGTGCCTGGAGTGTCCCGGCGGCAAACACTGAAGCTTTCTTT
V: TRBV4-1; D: .; J: TRBJ1-4; length: 15; size: .; CDR3: CASSLSTPAGEKLFF; DNA: TGCGCCAGCAGCCTTTCGACACCAGCGGGGGAAAAACTGTTTTTT
V: TRBV5-8; D: .; J: TRBJ2-7; length: 12; size: .; CDR3: CASSSLLGEQYF; DNA: TGTGCCAGCAGCTCGCTACTCGGGGAGCAGTACTTC
V: TRBV11-3; D: TRBD2; J: TRBJ2-7; length: 14; size: few; CDR3: CASSLSGGSYEQYF; DNA: TGTGCCAGCAGCTTATCGGGGGGTAGCTACGAGCAGTACTTC
V: TRBV7-2; D: .; J: TRBJ2-7; length: 12; size: once; CDR3: CASMNGAYEQYF; DNA: TGTGCCAGCATGAATGGGGCCTACGAGCAGTACTTC
V: TRBV6-4; D: .; J: TRBJ1-1; length: 13; size: few; CDR3: CASREMVNTEAFF; DNA: TGTGCCAGCAGGGAAATGGTGAACACTGAAGCTTTCTTT
V: TRBV29-1; D: .; J: TRBJ1-3; length: 12; size: .; CDR3: CSVEERRNTIYF; DNA: TGCAGCGTTGAGGAACGGAGAAACACCATATATTTT
V: TRBV11-3; D: .; J: TRBJ2-7; length: 16; size: .; CDR3: CASSLKPRHGGSEQYF; DNA: TGTGCCAGCAGCTTAAAACCGCGGCACGGGGGATCCGAGCAGTACTTC
V: TRBV6-1; D: TRBD2; J: TRBJ2-1; length: 13; size: .; CDR3: CASSPAGVHEQFF; DNA: TGTGCCAGCAGTCCTGCGGGAGTTCATGAGCAGTTCTTC
V: TRBV2; D: TRBD2; J: TRBJ2-1; length: 14; size: .; CDR3: CASRGGKSDNEQFF; DNA: TGTGCCAGCAGGGGGGGGAAGAGCGACAATGAGCAGTTCTTC
V: TRBV25-1; D: .; J: TRBJ1-1; length: 14; size: .; CDR3: CASSGIGGLAVAFF; DNA: TGTGCCAGCAGTGGTATCGGGGGTCTGGCGGTAGCTTTCTTT
V: TRBV5-1; D: .; J: TRBJ2-6; length: 18; size: .; CDR3: CASSLVVGPSSGANVLTF; DNA: TGCGCCAGCAGCTTGGTTGTGGGCCCTAGCTCTGGGGCCAACGTCCTGACTTTC
V: TRBV10-3; D: .; J: TRBJ2-1; length: 14; size: .; CDR3: CAIMVGTSNNEQFF; DNA: TGTGCCATCATGGTGGGCACATCCAACAATGAGCAGTTCTTC
V: TRBV5-6; D: .; J: TRBJ1-1; length: 16; size: .; CDR3: CASSLEPARWNTEAFF; DNA: TGTGCCAGCAGCTTGGAGCCGGCCCGTTGGAACACTGAAGCTTTCTTT
V: TRBV2; D: .; J: TRBJ1-4; length: 14; size: .; CDR3: CASSWGAQGEKLFF; DNA: TGTGCCAGCAGTTGGGGGGCGCAAGGTGAAAAACTGTTTTTT
V: TRBV19; D: TRBD2; J: TRBJ2-1; length: 14; size: medium-sized; CDR3: CASSKLAVLGEQFF; DNA: TGTGCCAGTAGTAAGCTAGCGGTACTGGGCGAGCAGTTCTTC
V: TRBV18; D: TRBD1; J: TRBJ2-7; length: 14; size: few; CDR3: CASSPVQGVREQYF; DNA: TGTGCCAGCTCACCGGTCCAGGGGGTGAGGGAGCAGTACTTC
V: TRBV27; D: .; J: TRBJ1-5; length: 13; size: .; CDR3: CASSSRWTQPQHF; DNA: TGTGCCAGCAGTTCGAGATGGACTCAGCCCCAGCATTTT
V: TRBV9; D: TRBD2; J: TRBJ2-2; length: 17; size: .; CDR3: CASTDRAGGPGTGELFF; DNA: TGTGCCAGCACCGATAGAGCGGGGGGGCCGGGCACCGGGGAGCTGTTTTTT
V: TRBV10-2; D: TRBD1; J: TRBJ1-1; length: 13; size: .; CDR3: CASKGGRDSEAFF; DNA: TGCGCCAGCAAAGGTGGCAGGGACAGTGAAGCTTTCTTT
V: TRBV13; D: .; J: TRBJ2-1; length: 17; size: .; CDR3: CASSLVGGRSVINEQFF; DNA: TGTGCCAGCAGCTTAGTAGGGGGGCGATCGGTAATTAATGAGCAGTTCTTC
V: TRBV7-6; D: TRBD1; J: TRBJ1-1; length: 14; size: .; CDR3: CASSLVTGDTEAFF; DNA: TGTGCCAGCAGCTTAGTGACAGGGGACACTGAAGCTTTCTTT
V: TRBV15; D: TRBD1; J: TRBJ1-1; length: 15; size: few; CDR3: CATSPRGQGATEAFF; DNA: TGTGCCACCAGCCCACGCGGACAGGGGGCGACTGAAGCTTTCTTT
V: TRBV18; D: TRBD2; J: TRBJ2-3; length: 17; size: .; CDR3: CASSPPASGGVLDTQYF; DNA: TGTGCCAGCTCACCTCCGGCTAGCGGGGGGGTTTTGGATACGCAGTATTTT
V: TRBV5-1; D: TRBD1; J: TRBJ2-5; length: 16; size: few; CDR3: CASSLGQGGPQETQYF; DNA: TGCGCCAGCAGCCTGGGACAGGGGGGCCCCCAAGAGACCCAGTACTTC
V: TRBV14; D: .; J: TRBJ2-1; length: 13; size: .; CDR3: CASSPSPRNEQFF; DNA: TGTGCCAGCAGCCCAAGCCCCAGGAATGAGCAGTTCTTC
V: TRBV11-2; D: .; J: TRBJ1-5; length: 17; size: once; CDR3: CASSSEGPVSGDQPQHF; DNA: TGTGCCAGCAGCTCCGAAGGTCCCGTCAGCGGGGATCAGCCCCAGCATTTT
V: TRBV7-2; D: TRBD2; J: TRBJ2-1; length: 16; size: .; CDR3: CASSTVGLAGGNEQFF; DNA: TGTGCCAGCAGCACCGTGGGACTAGCGGGGGGGAATGAGCAGTTCTTC
V: TRBV14; D: TRBD2; J: TRBJ2-3; length: 14; size: .; CDR3: CASRSGIITDTQYF; DNA: TGTGCCAGCAGGAGCGGGATTATCACAGATACGCAGTATTTT
V: TRBV5-4; D: .; J: TRBJ2-1; length: 16; size: .; CDR3: CASSPRQVLTYNEQFF; DNA: TGTGCCAGCAGCCCCCGACAGGTTCTGACCTACAATGAGCAGTTCTTC
V: TRBV5-1; D: .; J: TRBJ1-3; length: 16; size: .; CDR3: CASSLVPFTSGNTIYF; DNA: TGCGCCAGCAGCTTGGTCCCTTTCACCTCTGGAAACACCATATATTTT
V: TRBV30; D: .; J: TRBJ1-2; length: 15; size: .; CDR3: CAWRKGAIANYGYTF; DNA: TGTGCCTGGAGAAAAGGCGCCATAGCCAACTATGGCTACACCTTC
V: TRBV30; D: TRBD1; J: TRBJ1-5; length: 15; size: .; CDR3: CAWSGDSLGSQPQHF; DNA: TGTGCCTGGAGTGGGGACAGTCTAGGCTCTCAGCCCCAGCATTTT
V: TRBV7-8; D: TRBD2; J: TRBJ2-7; length: 15; size: once; CDR3: CASSLVLAGGGEQYF; DNA: TGTGCCAGCAGCTTAGTACTAGCGGGCGGTGGGGAGCAGTACTTC
V: TRBV21-1; D: .; J: TRBJ2-1; length: 17; size: .; CDR3: CASSRGRTSGRYNEQFF; DNA: TGTGCCAGCAGCAGGGGTAGGACTAGCGGGCGATACAATGAGCAGTTCTTC
V: TRBV4-3; D: .; J: TRBJ1-2; length: 13; size: few; CDR3: CASSQEVRGGCTF; DNA: TGCGCCAGCAGCCAAGAGGTCAGGGGTGGCTGCACCTTC
V: TRBV30; D: .; J: TRBJ1-3; length: 17; size: .; CDR3: CAWSWSGTRISGNTIYF; DNA: TGTGCCTGGAGTTGGTCTGGGACAAGAATCTCTGGAAACACCATATATTTT
V: TRBV5-1; D: .; J: TRBJ1-1; length: 12; size: once; CDR3: CASTPGNTEAFF; DNA: TGCGCCAGCACCCCCGGGAACACTGAAGCTTTCTTT
V: TRBV13; D: .; J: TRBJ1-1; length: 13; size: .; CDR3: CASSYIRDTEAFF; DNA: TGTGCCAGCAGCTATATTAGGGACACTGAAGCTTTCTTT
V: TRBV7-8; D: TRBD1; J: TRBJ1-2; length: 15; size: .; CDR3: CASTLTGTGPYGYTF; DNA: TGTGCCAGCACCTTAACCGGGACAGGACCCTATGGCTACACCTTC
V: TRBV30; D: .; J: TRBJ1-1; length: 13; size: .; CDR3: CAWSVGTNTEAFF; DNA: TGTGCCTGGAGTGTAGGCACCAACACTGAAGCTTTCTTT
V: TRBV7-2; D: .; J: TRBJ2-3; length: 16; size: once; CDR3: CASSSVGAGRTDTQYF; DNA: TGTGCCAGCAGCTCGGTTGGGGCTGGGCGCACAGATACGCAGTATTTT
V: TRBV18; D: .; J: TRBJ2-5; length: 12; size: .; CDR3: CASSPVGETQYF; DNA: TGTGCCAGCTCACCAGTGGGTGAGACCCAGTACTTC
V: TRBV10-3; D: .; J: TRBJ1-2; length: 12; size: .; CDR3: CAINSGLESYTF; DNA: TGTGCCATCAATTCGGGACTGGAGAGCTACACCTTC
V: TRBV4-3; D: .; J: TRBJ2-2; length: 19; size: .; CDR3: CASSQDGAWAAQNTGELFF; DNA: TGCGCCAGCAGCCAAGATGGTGCGTGGGCGGCTCAGAACACCGGGGAGCTGTTTTTT
V: TRBV18; D: .; J: TRBJ1-2; length: 13; size: .; CDR3: CASSPTVNYGYTF; DNA: TGTGCCAGCTCTCCGACGGTAAACTATGGCTACACCTTC
V: TRBV7-2; D: .; J: TRBJ1-1; length: 12; size: .; CDR3: CASTLRGTEAFF; DNA: TGTGCCAGCACCCTGCGGGGGACTGAAGCTTTCTTT
V: TRBV15; D: .; J: TRBJ1-4; length: 22; size: once; CDR3: CATSRDPARGTFSALGNEKLFF; DNA: TGTGCCACCAGCAGAGATCCGGCCAGAGGAACCTTCTCAGCCTTGGGTAATGAAAAACTGTTTTTT
V: TRBV4-3; D: .; J: TRBJ1-5; length: 15; size: .; CDR3: CASSRSVGRNQPQHF; DNA: TGCGCCAGCAGCCGGTCGGTTGGTCGCAATCAGCCCCAGCATTTT
V: TRBV4-1; D: TRBD2; J: TRBJ2-5; length: 16; size: .; CDR3: CASSLRIAGGRETQYF; DNA: TGCGCCAGCAGCCTCCGGATAGCGGGGGGCAGGGAGACCCAGTACTTC
V: TRBV7-2; D: .; J: TRBJ1-5; length: 16; size: few; CDR3: CASSPSWGRVSQPQHF; DNA: TGTGCCAGCAGCCCATCGTGGGGGAGGGTGAGTCAGCCCCAGCATTTT
V: TRBV19; D: TRBD1; J: TRBJ2-7; length: 15; size: once; CDR3: CASRDRDRLSYEQYF; DNA: TGTGCCAGTAGAGACCGGGACAGGCTTTCCTACGAGCAGTACTTC